This T cell receptor (beta chain) was recovered during a study of blood T cells in healthy people across ages. The people who gave samples were healthy Caucasians from Russia, aged roughly 6 to 90. Deletions cut 2 bases from V and 7 bases from J, with 8 bases between. The CDR3 is 12 residues long. CDR1 and CDR2 (germline): SNHLY, FYNNEI. Together with a sample-barcoded 5' primer, a J-beta primer mix was included in a second PCR lasting roughly 6 to 12 cycles. Each CDR3 protein is one row after TCRdb ran MiXCR on the 5' RACE reads. Here the sample spans roughly 2 million distinct CDR3 sequences, around half being singletons.

Material for sequencing was blood. The receptor comes from a woman aged 40 to 50 in good health. V usage is TRBV2 and J usage is TRBJ1-1; D gene ambiguous. The CDR3 nucleotides are TGTGCCAGCAGTGAAACGCCCTATGAAGCTTTCTTT. As protein: CASSETPYEAFF.